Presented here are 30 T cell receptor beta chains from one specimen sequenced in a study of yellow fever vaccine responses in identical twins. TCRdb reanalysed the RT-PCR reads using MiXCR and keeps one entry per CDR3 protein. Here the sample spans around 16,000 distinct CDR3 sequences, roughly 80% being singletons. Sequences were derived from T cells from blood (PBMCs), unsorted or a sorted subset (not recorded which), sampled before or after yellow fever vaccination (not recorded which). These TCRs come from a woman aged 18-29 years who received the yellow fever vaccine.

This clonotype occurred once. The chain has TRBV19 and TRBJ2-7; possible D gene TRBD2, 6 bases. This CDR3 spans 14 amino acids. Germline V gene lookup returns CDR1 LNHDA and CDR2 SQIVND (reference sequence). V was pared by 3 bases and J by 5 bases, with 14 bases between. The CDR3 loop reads CASSIGSGVDEQYF. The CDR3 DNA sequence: TGTGCCAGTAGTATTGGGTCGGGAGTAGACGAGCAGTACTTC.

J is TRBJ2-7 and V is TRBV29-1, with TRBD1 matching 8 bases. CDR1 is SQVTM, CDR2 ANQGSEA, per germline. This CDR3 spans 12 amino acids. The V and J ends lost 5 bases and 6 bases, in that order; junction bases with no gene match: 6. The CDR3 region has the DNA TGCAGCGTTCAGGGGGCGCGTCGCGAGCAGTACTTC. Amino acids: CSVQGARREQYF.

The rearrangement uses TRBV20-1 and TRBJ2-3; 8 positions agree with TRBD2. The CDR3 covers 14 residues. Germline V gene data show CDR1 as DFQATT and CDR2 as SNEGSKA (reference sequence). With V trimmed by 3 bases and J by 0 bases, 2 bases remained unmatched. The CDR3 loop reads CSASGGGSTDTQYF. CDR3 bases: TGCAGTGCTAGCGGGGGGGGGAGCACAGATACGCAGTATTTT.

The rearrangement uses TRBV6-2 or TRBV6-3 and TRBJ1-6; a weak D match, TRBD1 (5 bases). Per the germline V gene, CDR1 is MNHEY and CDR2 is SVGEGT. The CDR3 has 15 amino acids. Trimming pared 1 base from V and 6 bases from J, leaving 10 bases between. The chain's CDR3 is CASSYFRQFNSPLHF. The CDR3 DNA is TGTGCCAGCAGTTACTTTCGACAGTTTAATTCACCCCTCCACTTT.

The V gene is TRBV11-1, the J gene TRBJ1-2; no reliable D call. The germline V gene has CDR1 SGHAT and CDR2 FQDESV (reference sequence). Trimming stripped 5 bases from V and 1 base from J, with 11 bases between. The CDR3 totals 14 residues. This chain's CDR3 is CASSIETDNYGYTF. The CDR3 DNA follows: TGTGCCAGCAGCATAGAGACCGATAACTATGGCTACACCTTC.

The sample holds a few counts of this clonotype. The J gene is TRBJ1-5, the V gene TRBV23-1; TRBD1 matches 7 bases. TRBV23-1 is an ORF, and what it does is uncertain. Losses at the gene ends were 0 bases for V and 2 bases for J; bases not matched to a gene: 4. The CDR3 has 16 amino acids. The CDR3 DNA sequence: TGCGCCAGCAGTCAATCCGGGACAGAGTGCAATCAGCCCCAGCATTTT. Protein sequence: CASSQSGTECNQPQHF.

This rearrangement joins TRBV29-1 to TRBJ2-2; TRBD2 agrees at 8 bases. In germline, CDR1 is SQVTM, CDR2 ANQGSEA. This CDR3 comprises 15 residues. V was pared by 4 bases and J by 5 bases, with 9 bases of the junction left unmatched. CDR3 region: CSVGERERRTGELFF. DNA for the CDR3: TGCAGCGTTGGGGAGCGGGAGCGTCGAACCGGGGAGCTGTTTTTT.

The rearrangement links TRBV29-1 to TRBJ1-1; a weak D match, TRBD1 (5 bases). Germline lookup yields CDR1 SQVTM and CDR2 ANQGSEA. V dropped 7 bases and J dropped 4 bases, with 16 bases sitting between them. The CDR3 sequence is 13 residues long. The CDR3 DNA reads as TGCAGCGCCCGGGACGGCCGTCCCACTGAAGCTTTCTTT. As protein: CSARDGRPTEAFF.

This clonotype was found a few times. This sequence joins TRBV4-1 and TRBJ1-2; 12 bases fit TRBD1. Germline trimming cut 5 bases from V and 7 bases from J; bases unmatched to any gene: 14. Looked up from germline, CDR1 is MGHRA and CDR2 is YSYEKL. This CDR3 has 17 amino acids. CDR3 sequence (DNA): TGCGCCAGCAGCATCCGGGACAGGGGGCGCCAATTTTGTGGCTACACCTTC. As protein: CASSIRDRGRQFCGYTF.

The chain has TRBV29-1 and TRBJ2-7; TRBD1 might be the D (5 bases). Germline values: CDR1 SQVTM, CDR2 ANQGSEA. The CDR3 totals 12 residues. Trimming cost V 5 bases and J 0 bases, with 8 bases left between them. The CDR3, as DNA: TGCAGCGTTTCGACAGTCTCCTACGAGCAGTACTTC. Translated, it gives CSVSTVSYEQYF.

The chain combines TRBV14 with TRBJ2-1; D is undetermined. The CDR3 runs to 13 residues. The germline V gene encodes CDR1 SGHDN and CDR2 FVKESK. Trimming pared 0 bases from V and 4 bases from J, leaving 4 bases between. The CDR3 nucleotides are TGTGCCAGCAGCCAAGAAAGGTACAATGAGCAGTTCTTC. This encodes CASSQERYNEQFF. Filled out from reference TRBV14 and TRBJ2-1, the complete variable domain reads EAGVTQFPSHSVIEKGQTVTLRCDPISGHDNLYWYRRVMGKEIKFLLHFVKESKQDESGMPNNRFLAERTGGTYSTLKVQPAELEDSGVYFCASSQERYNEQFFGPGTRLTVL.

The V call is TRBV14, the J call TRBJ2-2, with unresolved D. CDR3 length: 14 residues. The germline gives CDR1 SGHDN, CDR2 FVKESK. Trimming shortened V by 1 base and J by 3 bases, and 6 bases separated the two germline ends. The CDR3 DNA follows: TGTGCCAGCAGCCAAGGCGGTTACACCGGGGAGCTGTTTTTT. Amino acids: CASSQGGYTGELFF.

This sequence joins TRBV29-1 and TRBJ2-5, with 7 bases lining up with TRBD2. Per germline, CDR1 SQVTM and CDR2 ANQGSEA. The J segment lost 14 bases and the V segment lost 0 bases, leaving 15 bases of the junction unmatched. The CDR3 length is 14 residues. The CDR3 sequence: CSVEESGVLAAQYF. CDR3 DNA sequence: TGCAGCGTTGAAGAATCCGGTGTCCTAGCGGCTCAATACTTC.

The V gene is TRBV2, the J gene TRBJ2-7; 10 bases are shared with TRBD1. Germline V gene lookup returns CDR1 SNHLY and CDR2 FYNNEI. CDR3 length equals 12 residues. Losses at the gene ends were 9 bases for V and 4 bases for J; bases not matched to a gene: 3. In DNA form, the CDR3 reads TGTGCCAGTCGACAGGGGGCATACGAGCAGTACTTC. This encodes CASRQGAYEQYF.

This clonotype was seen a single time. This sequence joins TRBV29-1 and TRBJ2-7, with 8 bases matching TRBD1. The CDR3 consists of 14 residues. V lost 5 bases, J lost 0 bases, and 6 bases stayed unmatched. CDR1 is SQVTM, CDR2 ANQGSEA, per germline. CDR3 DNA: TGCAGCGTTCAACCCGGGACAGGCTCCTACGAGCAGTACTTC. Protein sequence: CSVQPGTGSYEQYF.

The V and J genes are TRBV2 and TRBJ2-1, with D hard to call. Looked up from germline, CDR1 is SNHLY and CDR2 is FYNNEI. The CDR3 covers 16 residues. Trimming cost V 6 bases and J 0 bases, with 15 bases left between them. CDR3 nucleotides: TGTGCCAGCAGGGCTCTTCACCCTCTCTCCTACAATGAGCAGTTCTTC. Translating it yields CASRALHPLSYNEQFF.

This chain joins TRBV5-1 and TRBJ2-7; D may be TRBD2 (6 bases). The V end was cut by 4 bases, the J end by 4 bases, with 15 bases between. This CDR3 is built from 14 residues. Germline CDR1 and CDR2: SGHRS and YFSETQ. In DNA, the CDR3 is TGCGCCAGCAGCACCTTAATGGGAGGATACGAGCAGTACTTC. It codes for CASSTLMGGYEQYF.

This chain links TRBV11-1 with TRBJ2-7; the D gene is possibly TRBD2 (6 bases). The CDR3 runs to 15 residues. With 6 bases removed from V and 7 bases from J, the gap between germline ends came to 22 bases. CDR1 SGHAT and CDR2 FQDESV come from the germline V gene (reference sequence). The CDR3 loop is CASSRAGTGADEQYF. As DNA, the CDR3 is TGTGCCAGCAGTCGCGCGGGGACTGGTGCTGATGAGCAGTACTTC. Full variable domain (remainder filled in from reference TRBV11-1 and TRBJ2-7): EAEVAQSPRYKITEKSQAVAFWCDPISGHATLYWYRQILGQGPELLVQFQDESVVDDSQLPKDRFSAERLKGVDSTLKIQPAELGDSAMYLCASSRAGTGADEQYFGPGTRLTVT.

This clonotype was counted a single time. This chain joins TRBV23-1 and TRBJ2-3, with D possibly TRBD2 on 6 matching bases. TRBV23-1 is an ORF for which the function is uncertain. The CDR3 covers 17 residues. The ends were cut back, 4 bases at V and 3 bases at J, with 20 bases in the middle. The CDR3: CASSRPLPGGYTDTQYF. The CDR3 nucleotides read TGCGCCAGCAGTCGACCATTACCCGGGGGATATACAGATACGCAGTATTTT.

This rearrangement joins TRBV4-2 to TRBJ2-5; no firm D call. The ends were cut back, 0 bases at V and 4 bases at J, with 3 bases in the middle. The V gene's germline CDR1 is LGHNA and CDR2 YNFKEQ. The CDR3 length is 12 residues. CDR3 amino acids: CASSQEPETQYF. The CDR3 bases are TGTGCCAGCAGCCAAGAACCAGAGACCCAGTACTTC.

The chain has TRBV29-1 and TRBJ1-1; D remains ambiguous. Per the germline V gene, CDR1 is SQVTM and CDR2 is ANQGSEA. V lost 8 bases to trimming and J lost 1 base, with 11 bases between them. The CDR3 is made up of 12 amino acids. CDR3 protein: CSSLSKNTEAFF. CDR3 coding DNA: TGCAGCAGTCTCAGCAAGAACACTGAAGCTTTCTTT.

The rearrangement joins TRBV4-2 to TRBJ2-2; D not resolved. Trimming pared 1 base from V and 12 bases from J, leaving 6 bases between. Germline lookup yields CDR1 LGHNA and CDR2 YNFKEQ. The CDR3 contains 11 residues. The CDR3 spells CASSQGSQLFF. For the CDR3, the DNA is TGTGCCAGCAGCCAAGGGTCCCAGCTGTTTTTT.

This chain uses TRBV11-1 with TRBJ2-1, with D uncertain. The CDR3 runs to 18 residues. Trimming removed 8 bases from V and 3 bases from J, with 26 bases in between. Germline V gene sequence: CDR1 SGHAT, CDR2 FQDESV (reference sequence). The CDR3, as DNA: TGTGCCAGCTCCTCAGCTTCTATGGGGTTTCCAATCTACAATGAGCAGTTCTTC. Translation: CASSSASMGFPIYNEQFF.

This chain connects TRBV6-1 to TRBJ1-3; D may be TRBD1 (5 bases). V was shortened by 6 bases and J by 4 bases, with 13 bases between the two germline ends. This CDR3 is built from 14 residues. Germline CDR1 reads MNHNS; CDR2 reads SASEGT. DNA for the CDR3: TGTGCCAGCAGGACCTCCAGGGACGGAAACACCATATATTTT. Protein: CASRTSRDGNTIYF.

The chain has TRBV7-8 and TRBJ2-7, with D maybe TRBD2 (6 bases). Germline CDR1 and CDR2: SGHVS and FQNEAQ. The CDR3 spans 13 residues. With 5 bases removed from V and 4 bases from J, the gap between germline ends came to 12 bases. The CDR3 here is CASSAAGLYEQYF. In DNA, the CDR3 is TGTGCCAGCAGCGCAGCGGGTCTTTACGAGCAGTACTTC.

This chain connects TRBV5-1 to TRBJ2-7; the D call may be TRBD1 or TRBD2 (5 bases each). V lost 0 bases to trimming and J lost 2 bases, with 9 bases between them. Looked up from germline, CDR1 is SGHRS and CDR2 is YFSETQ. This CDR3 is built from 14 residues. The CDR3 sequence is CASSLGDRTYEQYF. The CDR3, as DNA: TGCGCCAGCAGCTTGGGGGACCGGACCTACGAGCAGTACTTC.

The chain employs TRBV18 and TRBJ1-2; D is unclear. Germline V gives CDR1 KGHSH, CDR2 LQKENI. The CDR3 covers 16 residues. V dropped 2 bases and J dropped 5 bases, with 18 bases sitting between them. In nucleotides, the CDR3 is TGTGCCAGCTCACCAGCCCAGGCGGGGATTTGGTATGGCTACACCTTC. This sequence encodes CASSPAQAGIWYGYTF.

The CDR3 region is CASRWGQEQEKLFF. CDR3 sequence (DNA): TGTGCCAGCCGCTGGGGGCAGGAGCAGGAAAAACTGTTTTTT. The chain carries TRBV28 and TRBJ1-4; maybe TRBD1 (6 bases). Trimming cost V 8 bases and J 8 bases, with 18 bases left between them. CDR1 and CDR2 (germline): MDHEN, SYDVKM. The CDR3 extends over 14 amino acids.

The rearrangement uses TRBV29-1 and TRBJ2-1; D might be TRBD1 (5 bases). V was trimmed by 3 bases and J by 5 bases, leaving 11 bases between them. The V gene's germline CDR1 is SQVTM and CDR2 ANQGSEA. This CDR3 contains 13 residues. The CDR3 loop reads CSVDETVDNEQFF. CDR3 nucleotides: TGCAGCGTTGATGAGACAGTGGACAATGAGCAGTTCTTC.

In nucleotides, the CDR3 is TGTGCCAGCAACAAAGATGGGACTAGCGACCAAGAGACCCAGTACTTC. Amino acids: CASNKDGTSDQETQYF. The rearrangement joins TRBV11-1 to TRBJ2-5; 10 positions agree with TRBD2. Germline V lookup: CDR1 SGHAT, CDR2 FQDESV (reference sequence). This CDR3 is 16 amino acids long. J gave up 0 bases and V 7 bases, and 8 bases lay outside the gene matches. The variable domain in full, with the rest retrieved from reference TRBV11-1 and TRBJ2-5, is EAEVAQSPRYKITEKSQAVAFWCDPISGHATLYWYRQILGQGPELLVQFQDESVVDDSQLPKDRFSAERLKGVDSTLKIQPAELGDSAMYLCASNKDGTSDQETQYFGPGTRLLVL.